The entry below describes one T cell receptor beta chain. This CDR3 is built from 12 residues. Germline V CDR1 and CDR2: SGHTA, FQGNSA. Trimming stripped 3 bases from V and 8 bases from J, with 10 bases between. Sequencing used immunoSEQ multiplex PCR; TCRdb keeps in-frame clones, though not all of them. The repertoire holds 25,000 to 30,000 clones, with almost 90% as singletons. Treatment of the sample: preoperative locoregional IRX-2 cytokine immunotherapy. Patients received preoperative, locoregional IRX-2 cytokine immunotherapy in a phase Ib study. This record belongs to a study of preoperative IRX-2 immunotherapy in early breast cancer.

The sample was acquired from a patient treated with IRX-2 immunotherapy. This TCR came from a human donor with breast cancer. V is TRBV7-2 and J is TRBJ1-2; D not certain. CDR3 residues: CASSFELYGYTF. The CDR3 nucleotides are TGTGCCAGCAGCTTTGAATTATACGGCTACACCTTC.